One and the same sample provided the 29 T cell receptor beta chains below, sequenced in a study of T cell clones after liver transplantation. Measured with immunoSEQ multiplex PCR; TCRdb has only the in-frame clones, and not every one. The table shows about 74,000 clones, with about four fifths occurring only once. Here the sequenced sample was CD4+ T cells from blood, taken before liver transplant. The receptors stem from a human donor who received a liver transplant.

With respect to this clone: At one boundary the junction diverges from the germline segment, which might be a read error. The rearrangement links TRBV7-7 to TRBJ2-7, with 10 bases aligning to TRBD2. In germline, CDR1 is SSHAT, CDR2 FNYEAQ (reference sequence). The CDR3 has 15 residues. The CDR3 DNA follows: TGTGCTAGCAGCTCGGGACTAGCGAGCGCGAACGAGCAGTACTTC. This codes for CASSSGLASANEQYF. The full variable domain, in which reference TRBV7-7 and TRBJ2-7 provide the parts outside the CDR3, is GAGVSQSPRYKVTKRGQDVTLRCDPISSHATLYWYQQALGQGPEFLTYFNYEAQPDKSGLPSDRFSAERPEGSISTLTIQRTEQRDSAMYRCASSSGLASANEQYFGPGTRLTVT.

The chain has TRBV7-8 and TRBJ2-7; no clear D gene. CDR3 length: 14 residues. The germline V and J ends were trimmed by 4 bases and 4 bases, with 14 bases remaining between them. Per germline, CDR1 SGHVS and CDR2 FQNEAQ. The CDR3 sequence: CASSSSRSGYEQYF. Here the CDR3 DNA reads TGTGCCAGCAGCTCCTCTAGGTCCGGGTACGAGCAGTACTTC.

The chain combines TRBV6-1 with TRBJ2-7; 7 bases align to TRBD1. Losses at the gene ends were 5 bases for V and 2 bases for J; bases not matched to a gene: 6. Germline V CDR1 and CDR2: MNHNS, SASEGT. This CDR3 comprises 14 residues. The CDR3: CASSSYRGAYEQYF. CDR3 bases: TGTGCCAGCAGTTCATACAGGGGTGCCTACGAGCAGTACTTC.

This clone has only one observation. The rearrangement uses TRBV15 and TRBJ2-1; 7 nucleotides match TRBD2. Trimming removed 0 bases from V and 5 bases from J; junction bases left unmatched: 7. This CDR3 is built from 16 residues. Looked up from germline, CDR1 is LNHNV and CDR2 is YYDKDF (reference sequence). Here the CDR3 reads CATSRDQASGNNEQFF. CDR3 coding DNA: TGTGCCACCAGCAGAGATCAGGCTAGCGGTAACAATGAGCAGTTCTTC.

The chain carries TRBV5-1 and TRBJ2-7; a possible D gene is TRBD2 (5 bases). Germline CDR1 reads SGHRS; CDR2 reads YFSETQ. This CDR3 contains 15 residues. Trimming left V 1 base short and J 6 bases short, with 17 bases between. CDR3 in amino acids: CASSLLAGGDGEQYF. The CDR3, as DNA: TGCGCCAGCAGCTTGCTCGCGGGTGGAGACGGCGAGCAGTACTTC.

CDR3 region: CASSWTNNANTGELFF. The CDR3 bases are TGTGCCAGCAGCTGGACGAATAACGCGAACACCGGGGAGCTGTTTTTT. This chain joins TRBV7-9 and TRBJ2-2; D gene unclear. Trimming took off 4 bases at V and 0 bases at J, with 12 bases between the two ends. Germline V gives CDR1 SEHNR, CDR2 FQNEAQ (reference sequence). The CDR3 extends over 16 amino acids.

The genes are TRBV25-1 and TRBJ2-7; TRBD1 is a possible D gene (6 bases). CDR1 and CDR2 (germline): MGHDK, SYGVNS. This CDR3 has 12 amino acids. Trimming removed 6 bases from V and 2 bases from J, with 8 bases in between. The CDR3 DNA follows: TGTGCCAGCAGCAGGGGCCCCTACGAGCAGTACTTC. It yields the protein CASSRGPYEQYF.

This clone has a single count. The CDR3 loop reads CATSRVPLAGYEQFF. Written as DNA, the CDR3 is TGTGCCACCAGCAGAGTCCCGCTAGCGGGGTATGAGCAGTTCTTC. The genes are TRBV15 and TRBJ2-1; 9 bases line up with TRBD2. The V gene's germline CDR1 is LNHNV and CDR2 YYDKDF (reference sequence). This CDR3 is built from 15 residues. The ends lost 1 base at V and 8 bases at J; junction bases unmatched: 6.

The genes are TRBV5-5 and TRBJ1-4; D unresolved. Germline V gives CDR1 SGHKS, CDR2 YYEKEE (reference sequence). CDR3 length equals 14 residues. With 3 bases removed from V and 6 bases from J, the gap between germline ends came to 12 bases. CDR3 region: CASSSVKRDEKLFF. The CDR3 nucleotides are TGTGCCAGCAGCTCGGTAAAGAGGGATGAAAAACTGTTTTTT. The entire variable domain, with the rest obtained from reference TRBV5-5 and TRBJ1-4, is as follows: DAGVTQSPTHLIKTRGQQVTLRCSPISGHKSVSWYQQVLGQGPQFIFQYYEKEERGRGNFPDRFSARQFPNYSSELNVNALLLGDSALYLCASSSVKRDEKLFFGSGTQLSVL.

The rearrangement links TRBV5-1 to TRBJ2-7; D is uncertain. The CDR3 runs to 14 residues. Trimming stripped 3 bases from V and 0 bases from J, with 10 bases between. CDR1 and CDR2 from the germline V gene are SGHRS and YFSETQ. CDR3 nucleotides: TGCGCCAGCAGCTCTAGAAGTCCCTCCTACGAGCAGTACTTC. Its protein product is CASSSRSPSYEQYF.

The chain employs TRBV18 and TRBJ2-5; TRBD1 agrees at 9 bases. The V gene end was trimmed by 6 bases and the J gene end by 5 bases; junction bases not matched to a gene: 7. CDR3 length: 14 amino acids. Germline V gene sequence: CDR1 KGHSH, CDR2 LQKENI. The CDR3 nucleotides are TGTGCCAGCTCCAAGGACAGGGGTCAGGAGACCCAGTACTTC. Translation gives CASSKDRGQETQYF.

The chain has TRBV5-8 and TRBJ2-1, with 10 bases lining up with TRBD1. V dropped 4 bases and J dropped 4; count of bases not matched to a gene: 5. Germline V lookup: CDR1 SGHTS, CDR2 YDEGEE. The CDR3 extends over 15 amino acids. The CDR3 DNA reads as TGTGCCAGCAGCACCGGGACAGGGGCGTACAATGAGCAGTTCTTC. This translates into CASSTGTGAYNEQFF.

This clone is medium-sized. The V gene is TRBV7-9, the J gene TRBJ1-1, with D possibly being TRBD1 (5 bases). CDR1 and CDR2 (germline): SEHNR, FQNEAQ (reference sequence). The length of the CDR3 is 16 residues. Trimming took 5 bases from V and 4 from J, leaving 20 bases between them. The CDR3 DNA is TGTGCCAGCAGCCCCCCCCTTCGGGGCGCGGGCACTGAAGCTTTCTTT. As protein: CASSPPLRGAGTEAFF.

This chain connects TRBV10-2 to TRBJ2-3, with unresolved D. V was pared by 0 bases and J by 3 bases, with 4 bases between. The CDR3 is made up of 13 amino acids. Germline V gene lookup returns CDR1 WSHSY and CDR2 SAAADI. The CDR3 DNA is TGCGCCAGCAGTGAGTCAGAGACAGATACGCAGTATTTT. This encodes CASSESETDTQYF.

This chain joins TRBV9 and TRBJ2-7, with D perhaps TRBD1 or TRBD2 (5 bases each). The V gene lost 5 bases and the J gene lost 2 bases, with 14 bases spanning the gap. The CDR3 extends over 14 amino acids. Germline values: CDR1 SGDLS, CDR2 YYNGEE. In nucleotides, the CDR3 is TGTGCCAGCAGTTTCGGGGCAGGGCCCTACGAGCAGTACTTC. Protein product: CASSFGAGPYEQYF.

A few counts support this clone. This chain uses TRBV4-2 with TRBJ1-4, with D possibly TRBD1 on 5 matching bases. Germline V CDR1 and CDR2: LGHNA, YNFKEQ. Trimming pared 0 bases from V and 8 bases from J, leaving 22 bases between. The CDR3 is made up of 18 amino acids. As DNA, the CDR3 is TGTGCCAGCAGCCAAGAGTATTATGGAACTGGCAGGGAGGAAAAACTGTTTTTT. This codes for CASSQEYYGTGREEKLFF.

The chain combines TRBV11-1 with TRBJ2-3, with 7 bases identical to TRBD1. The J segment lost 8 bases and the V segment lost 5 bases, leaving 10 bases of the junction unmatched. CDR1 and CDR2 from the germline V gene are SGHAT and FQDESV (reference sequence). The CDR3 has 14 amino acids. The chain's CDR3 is CASSDREGAGTQYF. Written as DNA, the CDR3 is TGTGCCAGCAGCGACCGAGAGGGGGCAGGTACGCAGTATTTT. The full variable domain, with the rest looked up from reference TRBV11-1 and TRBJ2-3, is EAEVAQSPRYKITEKSQAVAFWCDPISGHATLYWYRQILGQGPELLVQFQDESVVDDSQLPKDRFSAERLKGVDSTLKIQPAELGDSAMYLCASSDREGAGTQYFGPGTRLTVL.

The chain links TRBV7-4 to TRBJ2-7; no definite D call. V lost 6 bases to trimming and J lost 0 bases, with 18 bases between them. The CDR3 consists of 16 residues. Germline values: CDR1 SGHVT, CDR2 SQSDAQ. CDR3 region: CASRNWNSALSYEQYF. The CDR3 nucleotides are TGTGCCAGCAGGAACTGGAACAGCGCCCTCTCCTACGAGCAGTACTTC.

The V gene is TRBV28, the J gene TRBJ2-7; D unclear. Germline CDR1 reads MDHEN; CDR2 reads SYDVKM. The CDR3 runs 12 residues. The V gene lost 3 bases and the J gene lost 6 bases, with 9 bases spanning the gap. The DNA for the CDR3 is TGTGCCAGCAGTTTTTTGGGCGGCGAGCAGTACTTC. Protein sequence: CASSFLGGEQYF. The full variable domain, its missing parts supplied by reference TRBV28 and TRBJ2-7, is DVKVTQSSRYLVKRTGEKVFLECVQDMDHENMFWYRQDPGLGLRLIYFSYDVKMKEKGDIPEGYSVSREKKERFSLILESASTNQTSMYLCASSFLGGEQYFGPGTRLTVT.

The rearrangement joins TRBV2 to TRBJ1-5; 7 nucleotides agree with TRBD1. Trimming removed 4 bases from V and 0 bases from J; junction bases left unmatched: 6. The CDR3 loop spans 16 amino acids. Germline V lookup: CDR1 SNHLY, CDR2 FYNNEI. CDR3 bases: TGTGCCAGCAGTGGGGGACAGCAATATAGCAATCAGCCCCAGCATTTT. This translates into CASSGGQQYSNQPQHF.

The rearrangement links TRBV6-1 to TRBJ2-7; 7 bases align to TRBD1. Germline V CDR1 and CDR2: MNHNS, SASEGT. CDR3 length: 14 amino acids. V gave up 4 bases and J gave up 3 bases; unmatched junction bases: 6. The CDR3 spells CASSALTGFYEQYF. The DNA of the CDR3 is TGTGCCAGCAGTGCTTTGACAGGGTTCTACGAGCAGTACTTC.

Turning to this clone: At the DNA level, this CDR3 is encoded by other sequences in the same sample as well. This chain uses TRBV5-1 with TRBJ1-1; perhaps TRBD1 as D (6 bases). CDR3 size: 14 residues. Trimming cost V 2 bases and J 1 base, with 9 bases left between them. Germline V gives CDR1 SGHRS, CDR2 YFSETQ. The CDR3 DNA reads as TGCGCCAGCAGCTTACAGGGAGGGAACACTGAAGCTTTCTTT. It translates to CASSLQGGNTEAFF.

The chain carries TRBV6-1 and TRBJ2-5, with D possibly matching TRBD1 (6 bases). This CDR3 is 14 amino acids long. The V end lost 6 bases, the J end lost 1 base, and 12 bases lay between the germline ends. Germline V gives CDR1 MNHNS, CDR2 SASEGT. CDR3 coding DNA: TGTGCCAGCAGCCTAGGGGGAACCCAAGAGACCCAGTACTTC. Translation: CASSLGGTQETQYF.

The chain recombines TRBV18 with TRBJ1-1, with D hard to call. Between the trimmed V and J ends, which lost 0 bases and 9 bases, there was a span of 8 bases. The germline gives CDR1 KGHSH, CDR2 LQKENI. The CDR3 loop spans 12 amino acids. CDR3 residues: CASSPPYTQAFF. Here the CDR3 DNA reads TGTGCCAGCTCACCACCCTACACGCAAGCTTTCTTT.

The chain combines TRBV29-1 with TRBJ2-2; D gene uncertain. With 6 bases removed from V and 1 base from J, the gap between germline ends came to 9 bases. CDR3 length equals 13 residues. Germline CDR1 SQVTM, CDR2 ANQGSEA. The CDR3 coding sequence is TGCAGCGTAGATCTTAAGAACACCGGGGAGCTGTTTTTT. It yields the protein CSVDLKNTGELFF.

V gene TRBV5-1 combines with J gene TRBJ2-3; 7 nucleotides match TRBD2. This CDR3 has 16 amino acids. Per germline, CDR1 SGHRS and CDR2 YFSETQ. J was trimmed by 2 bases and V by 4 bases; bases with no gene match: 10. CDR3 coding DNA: TGCGCCAGCAGCCGAAATGGCGGGAGAATCACAGATACGCAGTATTTT. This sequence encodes CASSRNGGRITDTQYF.

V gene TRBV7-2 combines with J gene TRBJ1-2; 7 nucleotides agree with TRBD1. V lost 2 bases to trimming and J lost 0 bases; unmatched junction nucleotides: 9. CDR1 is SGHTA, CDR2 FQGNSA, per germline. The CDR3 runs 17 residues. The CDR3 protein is CASSLLPGGDSNYGYTF. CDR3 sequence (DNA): TGTGCCAGCAGCTTACTCCCAGGGGGGGATTCTAACTATGGCTACACCTTC.

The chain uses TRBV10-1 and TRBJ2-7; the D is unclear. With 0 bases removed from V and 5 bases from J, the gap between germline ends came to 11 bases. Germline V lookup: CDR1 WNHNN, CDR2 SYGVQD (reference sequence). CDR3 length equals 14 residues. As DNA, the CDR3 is TGCGCCAGCAGTGAGTCAAGGATTCTGGACGAGCAGTACTTC. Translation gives CASSESRILDEQYF.

CDR3 protein: CASSLYGRISYNEQFF. Written as DNA, the CDR3 is TGCGCCAGCAGCTTGTATGGGAGAATCTCCTACAATGAGCAGTTCTTC. The chain is built from TRBV5-1 and TRBJ2-1; the D gene is possibly TRBD2 (5 bases). V was pared by 1 base and J by 0 bases, with 11 bases between. The germline gives CDR1 SGHRS, CDR2 YFSETQ. This CDR3 spans 16 amino acids.